This is a list of T cell receptor beta chains from one sample in a study of blood T cell repertoires in COVID-19. Repertoires were generated with immunoSEQ multiplex PCR, while TCRdb's copy carries only in-frame clones and drops some. The data hold almost 250,000 clones, with around 89% observed a single time. The source material was PBMCs or T cells enriched from blood (not recorded which). The source of these receptors is a woman between 25 and 40 years old who had recovered from COVID-19. Both conserved end residues are part of each CDR3. The D gene is left open where the match is weak. Clone sizes are given selectively: once, few, many, or a class where the clone is expanded.

TGTGCCAGCAGCGTAGGTCAGTTGAACACTGAAGCTTTCTTT,CASSVGQLNTEAFF,NA,TRBJ1-1,NA,TRBV9
TGTGCCAGCTCATATGGACAGAGCTCCTACGAGCAGTACTTC,CASSYGQSSYEQYF,NA,TRBJ2-7,NA,TRBV18
TGTGCCAGCAGCCAATCATATGGCTACACCTTC,CASSQSYGYTF,NA,TRBJ1-2,NA,TRBV12-3/TRBV12-4
TGTGCCAGCAGTTACTCGAGGGTAGTAAGCTATGGCTACACCTTC,CASSYSRVVSYGYTF,NA,TRBJ1-2,NA,TRBV6-2/TRBV6-3
TGTGCCAGCAGCTTGGCCTTCCAGTTGAACACTGAAGCTTTCTTT,CASSLAFQLNTEAFF,NA,TRBJ1-1,NA,TRBV5-4
TGTGCCAGCAGTTTAGTTGGGCAGACAAATGAAAAACTGTTTTTT,CASSLVGQTNEKLFF,NA,TRBJ1-4,NA,TRBV28
TGTGCCACCAGCAGAGATCAGGGGGCCTACGAGCAGTACTTC,CATSRDQGAYEQYF,NA,TRBJ2-7,TRBD1,TRBV15
TGTGCCAGCAGCTTAGATGGTAGATCCTACTACGACGAGCAGTACTTC,CASSLDGRSYYDEQYF,NA,TRBJ2-7,NA,TRBV11-1
TGTGCCAGCAGCTTGTGGGCTAGCGGGACGAACAATGAGCAGTTCTTC,CASSLWASGTNNEQFF,NA,TRBJ2-1,TRBD2,TRBV11-1
TGTGCCAGCAGCCAAAGTGGGCCCGGTTACAATGAGCAGTTCTTC,CASSQSGPGYNEQFF,NA,TRBJ2-1,NA,TRBV3-1/TRBV3-2
TGCGCCAGCAGCTTGGCAGGGGGCGCTGGAAACACCATATATTTT,CASSLAGGAGNTIYF,NA,TRBJ1-3,TRBD1,TRBV5-1
TGTGCCAGCAGCTTCTCATTGAGCTCCTATAATTCACCCCTCCACTTT,CASSFSLSSYNSPLHF,NA,TRBJ1-6,NA,TRBV27
TGTGCCAGCAGCCCACAGGGGAACGGAAACACCATATATTTT,CASSPQGNGNTIYF,NA,TRBJ1-3,TRBD1,TRBV9
TGTGCCAGCAGCGGGTGGACTAGCGGGAGCACAGATACGCAGTATTTT,CASSGWTSGSTDTQYF,NA,TRBJ2-3,TRBD2,TRBV7-2
TGTGCCAGCAGCCCGTGGGCAAAAATAAATGAGCAGTTCTTC,CASSPWAKINEQFF,NA,TRBJ2-1,NA,TRBV13
TGTGCCAGCAGTGAAGGTATTTCGGCGGGGCCAGACAATTCACCCCTCCACTTT,CASSEGISAGPDNSPLHF,NA,TRBJ1-6,NA,TRBV6-1
TGCGCCAGCAGCTTGGGGGGATCAGTAGCAGGGCCCACAGATACGCAGTATTTT,CASSLGGSVAGPTDTQYF,NA,TRBJ2-3,NA,TRBV5-1
TGTGCCAGCAGCCCCCGGGACAGGGGATATGGAAACACCATATATTTT,CASSPRDRGYGNTIYF,NA,TRBJ1-3,TRBD1,TRBV7-2
TGTGCCATCAGTGAGTCGTCCGGCGGGAGGGCGTCCTCCTACAATGAGCAGTTCTTC,CAISESSGGRASSYNEQFF,NA,TRBJ2-1,TRBD2,TRBV10-3
TGTGCCAGTAGTTCTAGCGGCAGACCGACGAATGAGCAGTTCTTC,CASSSSGRPTNEQFF,NA,TRBJ2-1,TRBD2,TRBV19
TGTGCCAGCAGTTTCGACAGGGGGCCGGGGGAGACCCAGTACTTC,CASSFDRGPGETQYF,once,TRBJ2-5,TRBD1,TRBV6-2/TRBV6-3
TGTGCCTGTAGACCTCGGACAGGGTCGGACACTGAAGCTTTCTTT,CACRPRTGSDTEAFF,NA,TRBJ1-1,TRBD1,TRBV30
TGTGCCAGCAGCACAGAAATCGGACAGCACTACAATGAGCAGTTCTTC,CASSTEIGQHYNEQFF,NA,TRBJ2-1,NA,TRBV11-2
TGTGCCAGCAAACAGGGCTTGGACTATGGCTACACCTTC,CASKQGLDYGYTF,few,TRBJ1-2,NA,TRBV2
TGTGCCAGCAGCCAACAGGGGGGGCCCTCCACCGGGGAGCTGTTTTTT,CASSQQGGPSTGELFF,few,TRBJ2-2,NA,TRBV11-3
TGTGCCAGCAGTTTAAGGGACAGAAGCTCTGGGGCCAACGTCCTGACTTTC,CASSLRDRSSGANVLTF,once,TRBJ2-6,TRBD1,TRBV28
TGTGCCAGCAGCTTAATAACAGGGGGTTCGGTGACCCAGTACTTC,CASSLITGGSVTQYF,many,TRBJ2-5,TRBD1,TRBV7-9
TGTGCCAGCAGCCAAGGGGGCGAGACTAATGAAAAACTGTTTTTT,CASSQGGETNEKLFF,NA,TRBJ1-4,NA,TRBV14
TGCGCCAGCAGCCAGGACAGGGTCAATGAGCAGTTCTTC,CASSQDRVNEQFF,NA,TRBJ2-1,TRBD1,TRBV4-3
TGTGCCAGCTCACCTTTCGGGAATTATAATTCACCCCTCCACTTT,CASSPFGNYNSPLHF,NA,TRBJ1-6,NA,TRBV18
TGTGCCAGCAGTACAGGGGAGAATGGAAACACCATATATTTT,CASSTGENGNTIYF,NA,TRBJ1-3,TRBD1,TRBV28
TGCAGCGGCCCGGGACAGGGCGAGCTAGCGGGTCCTACTTTGGGGAATGAGCAGTTCTTC,CSGPGQGELAGPTLGNEQFF,many,TRBJ2-1,NA,TRBV29-1
TGTGCCAGCAGTGTTGAGTCCGGCAATGAGCAGTTCTTC,CASSVESGNEQFF,NA,TRBJ2-1,NA,TRBV6-4
TGCGCCAGCAGCCCGTTGGGCCTTGGGGCCAACGTCCTGACTTTC,CASSPLGLGANVLTF,NA,TRBJ2-6,NA,TRBV4-1
TGTGCCAGCAGTTTAAGGGGAGAGACCCAGTACTTC,CASSLRGETQYF,NA,TRBJ2-5,NA,TRBV12-3/TRBV12-4
TGTGCCAGCAGTTTAAGCAGGGGAACTGGCTACACCTTC,CASSLSRGTGYTF,NA,TRBJ1-2,NA,TRBV27
TGTGCCAGTGGACAGGGCCGTCAGCCCCAGCATTTT,CASGQGRQPQHF,NA,TRBJ1-5,TRBD1,TRBV19
TGTGCCAGCAGCCCCAAAACCACCTTGCGAACGCTAAAGAACACCGGGGAGCTGTTTTTT,CASSPKTTLRTLKNTGELFF,NA,TRBJ2-2,NA,TRBV9
TGTGCCTGGGTCCCTGGACTGGGAAGGCCGCAGTTCTTC,CAWVPGLGRPQFF,NA,TRBJ2-1,NA,TRBV30
TGTGCCAGCAGCTTGTTTCTCAGTACAACGAAAAACATTCAGTACTTC,CASSLFLSTTKNIQYF,NA,TRBJ2-4,NA,TRBV5-5
TGTGCCAGCAGCTCCCGGGGACAGGGTTCTGGAAACACCATATATTTT,CASSSRGQGSGNTIYF,NA,TRBJ1-3,TRBD1,TRBV9
TGTGCCAGCAGTTTGGACCGGGCGGGGCGCTACACCTTC,CASSLDRAGRYTF,NA,TRBJ1-2,NA,TRBV6-5
TGTGCCAGCAGCTTCCAGGGAACCACTAACTATGGCTACACCTTC,CASSFQGTTNYGYTF,NA,TRBJ1-2,NA,TRBV7-2
TGTGCCAGCAGTTACCTAGGAACTGAAGCTTTCTTT,CASSYLGTEAFF,NA,TRBJ1-1,NA,TRBV6-5
TGTGCCAGCAGCCACAGGGAATCCACCGGGGAGCTGTTTTTT,CASSHRESTGELFF,NA,TRBJ2-2,NA,TRBV3-1/TRBV3-2
TGCGCCAGCAGACGGACAGGGGGCGTTGTGGAGACCCAGTACTTC,CASRRTGGVVETQYF,NA,TRBJ2-5,TRBD1,TRBV5-1
TGTGCCTGGAGTAAGAGGACTAGCGGGAGGGAGGAGACCCAGTACTTC,CAWSKRTSGREETQYF,NA,TRBJ2-5,TRBD2,TRBV30
TGTGCCAGTAGTTGGGGCGGCTCCAACCCCTACGAGCAGTACTTC,CASSWGGSNPYEQYF,NA,TRBJ2-7,NA,TRBV19
TGCGCCAGCAGCCCGAGGACTAGCGGGGGGACTAACGAGCAGTACTTC,CASSPRTSGGTNEQYF,NA,TRBJ2-7,TRBD2,TRBV5-1
TGCGCCAGCAGCTTGGATAGCGGGAGAGGCGAGACCCAGTACTTC,CASSLDSGRGETQYF,NA,TRBJ2-5,TRBD2,TRBV5-1
TGTGCCAGCAGTTACTCGGTTATCTACTCCGACAGGCTAGGACGGGGAGAACTGTTTTTT,CASSYSVIYSDRLGRGELFF,NA,TRBJ1-4,NA,TRBV28
TGTGCCAGCAGTTTATCGACAGTAGTCCATGGCTACACCTTC,CASSLSTVVHGYTF,NA,TRBJ1-2,NA,TRBV28